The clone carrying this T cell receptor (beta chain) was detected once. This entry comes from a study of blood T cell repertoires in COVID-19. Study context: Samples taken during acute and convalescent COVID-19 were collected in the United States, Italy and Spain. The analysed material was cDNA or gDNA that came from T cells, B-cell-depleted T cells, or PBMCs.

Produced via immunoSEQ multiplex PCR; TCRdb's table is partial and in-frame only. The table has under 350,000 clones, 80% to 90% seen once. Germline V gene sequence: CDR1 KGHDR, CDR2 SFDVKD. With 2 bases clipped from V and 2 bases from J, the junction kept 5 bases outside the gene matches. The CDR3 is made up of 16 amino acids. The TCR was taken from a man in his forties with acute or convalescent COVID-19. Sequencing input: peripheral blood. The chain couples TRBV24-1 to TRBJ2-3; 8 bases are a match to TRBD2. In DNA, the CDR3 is TGTGCCACCAGTGATTATACTAGCGGTAACACAGATACGCAGTATTTT. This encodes CATSDYTSGNTDTQYF.